The clone carrying this T cell receptor (beta chain) was seen only a few times. Its antigen is still unknown. The immunoSEQ assay was v3.0, run at survey level. The repertoire was sequenced with immunoSEQ multiplex PCR; TCRdb's copy has only in-frame clones and lacks some. The sample has about 33,000 clones, about 74% seen once. This sample is part of a study of long-term antiretroviral therapy in people with HIV. Study-wide results and caveats: ART adherence, viral resistance and therapy changes went undocumented.

This CDR3 has 13 amino acids. V lost 2 bases, J lost 2 bases, and 5 bases lay in between. Germline CDR1 SNHLY, CDR2 FYNNEI. The clonotype was recovered from a woman aged 45-65 years with HIV. The rearrangement joins TRBV2 to TRBJ2-3; D gene unclear. The sample in question was unsorted PBMCs, obtained 2 years after starting antiretroviral therapy. The CDR3: CASSEPFTDTQYF. CDR3 DNA: TGTGCCAGCAGTGAACCTTTCACAGATACGCAGTATTTT.